This is a list of T cell receptor beta chains from one sample in a study of cytomegalovirus exposure and HLA in healthy donors. Sequencing was performed with immunoSEQ multiplex PCR; in TCRdb, only in-frame clones are kept and a portion is missing. This sample carries under 200,000 clones, 81% of them seen once, and the ten largest clones take about 1.5%. The sequenced material came from PBMCs. These receptors were obtained from a man between 50 and 59 years old in good health and CMV-seropositive. Both conserved end residues are part of each CDR3. D genes are given only for firm matches. The size entry is marked missing in some rows and otherwise reads once, few, many or a size class.

NA	TRBV6-5	NA	TRBJ2-1	CASSYGGAKQFF	TGTGCCAGCAGTTACGGGGGGGCCAAGCAGTTCTTC
NA	TRBV18	NA	TRBJ2-2	CATSALASPTGELFF	TGTGCCACCTCCGCGTTGGCTAGCCCAACCGGGGAGCTGTTTTTT
NA	TRBV18	NA	TRBJ2-5	CASSPQFQETQYF	TGTGCCAGCTCACCCCAGTTCCAAGAGACCCAGTACTTC
once	TRBV7-8	TRBD2	TRBJ2-1	CASSSHRTSGWLYNEQFF	TGTGCCAGCAGCTCCCACAGGACTAGCGGGTGGCTCTACAATGAGCAGTTCTTC
large	TRBV6-1	NA	TRBJ1-1	CASSPQVEGTEAFF	TGTGCCAGCAGCCCTCAGGTCGAAGGCACTGAAGCTTTCTTT
NA	TRBV9	NA	TRBJ1-2	CASSTAPPRGYTF	TGTGCCAGCAGCACTGCGCCCCCGAGGGGCTACACCTTC
NA	TRBV6-1	NA	TRBJ1-2	CASRPRSRQGYTF	TGTGCCAGCAGACCCCGGAGCCGGCAAGGCTACACCTTC
NA	TRBV13	TRBD1	TRBJ1-4	CAGCPSRYNGTASEKLFF	TGTGCCGGCTGTCCGAGTCGCTACAACGGGACAGCCAGTGAAAAACTGTTTTTT
NA	TRBV5-1	NA	TRBJ1-4	CASSLEVRGPNEKLFF	TGCGCCAGCAGCTTGGAGGTCAGGGGACCTAATGAAAAACTGTTTTTT
NA	TRBV6-1	TRBD1	TRBJ2-5	CASRSTGTGGETQYF	TGTGCCAGCAGAAGCACCGGGACAGGGGGCGAGACCCAGTACTTC
NA	TRBV7-9	TRBD2	TRBJ2-1	CASSLTPSGGAREQFF	TGTGCCAGCAGCTTAACGCCTAGCGGGGGGGCCAGGGAGCAGTTCTTC
once	TRBV5-1	NA	TRBJ2-3	CASSLATRMADTQYF	TGCGCCAGCAGCTTGGCTACTAGAATGGCAGATACGCAGTATTTT
NA	TRBV28	TRBD2	TRBJ2-7	CASRAGVYEQYF	TGTGCCAGCAGGGCGGGAGTCTACGAGCAGTACTTC
NA	TRBV19	NA	TRBJ2-1	CASSINSMSEQFF	TGTGCCAGTAGTATAAATAGTATGAGTGAGCAGTTCTTC
NA	TRBV27	TRBD1	TRBJ1-6	CASSFRDRASPLHF	TGTGCCAGCAGTTTCCGGGACAGGGCTTCACCCCTCCACTTT
NA	TRBV10-3	TRBD1	TRBJ1-5	CAISDGQGWQPQHF	TGTGCCATCAGTGACGGACAGGGTTGGCAGCCCCAGCATTTT
NA	TRBV28	NA	TRBJ1-5	CASSLVGQPQHF	TGTGCCAGCAGTTTAGTCGGGCAGCCCCAGCATTTT
once	TRBV18	NA	TRBJ2-7	CASSFTGTKDEQYF	TGTGCCAGCTCCTTTACCGGGACAAAGGACGAGCAGTACTTC
NA	TRBV30	TRBD2	TRBJ2-5	CACSGRAQETQYF	TGTGCCTGTAGCGGGAGGGCCCAGGAGACCCAGTACTTC
NA	TRBV6-4	TRBD2	TRBJ2-1	CASSRTPAGSRSSYNEQFF	TGTGCCAGCAGTAGAACTCCAGCGGGATCAAGAAGCTCCTACAATGAGCAGTTCTTC
NA	TRBV11-1	NA	TRBJ1-2	CASSARVNYGYTF	TGTGCCAGCAGCGCTCGGGTTAACTATGGCTACACCTTC
few	TRBV7-2	NA	TRBJ1-2	CASSFNRDRYGYTF	TGTGCCAGCAGCTTCAACAGGGACCGCTATGGCTACACCTTC